This T cell receptor beta chain was identified in a study of regulatory T cells in long-lasting Graves disease (dated by TCRdb to 2020 to 2023). Notes on the research overall: Persistent Graves' disease was defined as persistently positive TSH receptor autoantibodies together with antithyroid drug treatment for over 5 years. This study used TCR sequencing and RNA sequencing of peripheral blood to compare persistent Graves' disease patients against newly diagnosed Graves' disease patients. The study was registered as a clinical trial and conducted in China. A total of 33 samples underwent TCR sequencing, from some 13 patients with persistent Graves' disease and 20 patients with newly diagnosed Graves' disease. Antithyroid drugs had been taken for 8.5 to 13 years on average by persistent Graves' disease patients in the clinical cohort. Broader findings and caveats from the paper: The small sample size was acknowledged by the authors as a limitation that may reduce accuracy. Only the TCR beta chain was sequenced and analyzed. Because the primary lesion, thyroid tissue, could not be accessed, the study looked at peripheral blood alone. A larger number of public clonotypes was shared among persistent patients (around 2,700) than among newly diagnosed patients (roughly 970). TRBV28, TRBJ1-2 and TRBJ2-5 were preferentially used in persistent disease, while TRBV20-1 and TRBJ2-1 were favored in newly diagnosed disease. Persistent Graves' disease patients showed lower TCR Shannon entropy and fewer highly expanded clones than newly diagnosed patients, suggesting clonal expansion.

The CDR3 spans 17 residues, from the cysteine through the phenylalanine. The DNA shown is the 51-base CDR3, in frame from base 1. Trimming costs V 3 bases and J 0 bases, and their ends lie 13 bases apart. CDR1 and CDR2, per the germline V gene, are SGHDT and YYEEEE. The library was made by multiplex PCR. The sequencing machine was an Illumina HiSeq 4000. To build TCR beta libraries, CDR3 regions were amplified by Arm-PCR using iRepertoire HTBI primers. Gel purification was performed on PCR products prior to sequencing. Per the original workflow: A total of some 65 TRBV and some 15 TRBJ segments were identified across samples and were used for gene usage analysis of CDR3 amino acid clonotypes. Filtered high-quality paired reads were merged into contigs using COPE and FqMerger. Contigs were aligned with BLAST to IMGT TRBV, TRBD and TRBJ reference genes, and CDR3 was defined per IMGT. Any clonotype with a frequency above 0.1% was counted as a highly expanded clone. Shannon entropy was used to measure repertoire diversity, and the Gini coefficient was used to measure V-J evenness. Public clonotypes were defined as clonotypes shared by more than one individual. The public reads were run again by TCRdb, first through fastp at Q25 and then through MiXCR, and only productive beta chains were kept. Each CDR3 protein appears once, grouped with its most common genes and DNA. The V and J calls reflect TCRdb's pipeline rather than the authors' work. In this sample the table shows some 430,000 distinct CDR3 sequences, 20% to 25% of which occur a single time. 6.5% to 9% of the sample rests with the top ten.

What this sample's time point label stands for: persistent/refractory GD, antithyroid drugs over 5 years with positive TRAb. For both TCR sequencing and RNA sequencing, RNA was extracted from PBMCs using TRIzol. Graves' disease was diagnosed according to American Thyroid Association guidelines. Patients for the study were recruited at an endocrinology department in Xi'an, China. From each patient, about 9.7 milliliters of peripheral blood was collected into an EDTA anticoagulant tube. Ficoll Paque Plus density gradient separation was used to isolate PBMCs, and no further T cell sorting was performed. RNA quality was checked with an Agilent 2100 Bioanalyzer and agarose gel, and concentration with a NanoDrop 2000. Details on this clonotype: This clone's antigen is unknown. No per-base quality is available; no much larger clone lies one base away.

The receptor was derived from a female donor with Graves disease. The rearranged chain carries TRBV5-6 and TRBJ2-6; too little of a D gene remains to name it. The source was peripheral blood mononuclear cells (PBMCs), collected when the disease was refractory, from a patient treated with antithyroid drugs. At the DNA level, the sequence is TGTGCCAGCAGCTACCACGGCAGGAGCTCTGGGGCCAACGTCCTGACTTTC. It codes for CASSYHGRSSGANVLTF.